This T cell receptor beta chain was sequenced in a study of Ad26.COV2.S vaccination and SARS-CoV-2 variants. The CDR3 extends over 15 amino acids. Germline V gene lookup returns CDR1 SGHDT and CDR2 YYEEEE. V trimming: 1 base; J trimming: 8 bases; junction bases outside the gene matches: 8. Data came from immunoSEQ multiplex PCR; TCRdb stores just in-frame clones and leaves some out. This sample has about 350,000 clones, with 86% found just once. Treatment of the sample: about 20 received Ad26.COV2.S at low or high dose, single or two shots; 5 received placebo; per-sample allocation not given. Samples analyzed were those drawn on day 63 after the first vaccine or placebo injection. Donor was an adult aged 18-55 years in Boston.

This receptor was taken from a person aged 18 to 65 who received the Ad26.COV2.S COVID-19 vaccine or a placebo. This chain joins TRBV5-6 and TRBJ2-1; 8 bases are shared with TRBD1. Sequences were derived from peripheral blood, sampled in a trial of Ad26.COV2.S vaccine versus placebo. The DNA for the CDR3 is TGTGCCAGCAGCTTGCTGGACAGGGTCAATTATGAGCAGTTCTTC. This gives the protein CASSLLDRVNYEQFF. Variable domain in full (rest from reference TRBV5-6 and TRBJ2-1): DAGVTQSPTHLIKTRGQQVTLRCSPKSGHDTVSWYQQALGQGPQFIFQYYEEEERQRGNFPDRFSGHQFPNYSSELNVNALLLGDSALYLCASSLLDRVNYEQFFGPGTRLTVL.